This TCR beta chain was recovered during a study of blood T cell repertoires in COVID-19. Here immunoSEQ multiplex PCR was the method, and the copy in TCRdb shows in-frame clones only, minus some. The sample has 75,000 to 100,000 clones, 86% seen once. There are 13 residues in the CDR3. Trimming cost V 5 bases and J 1 base, with 8 bases left between them. Sample: peripheral blood. This clonotype originated in an elderly woman with acute or convalescent COVID-19. The J gene is TRBJ2-5, the V gene TRBV12-3 or TRBV12-4, with D perhaps matching TRBD1 (5 bases). The CDR3 nucleotides read TGTGCCAGCAGTAACAGGCTCCAAGAGACCCAGTACTTC. Translating it yields CASSNRLQETQYF.